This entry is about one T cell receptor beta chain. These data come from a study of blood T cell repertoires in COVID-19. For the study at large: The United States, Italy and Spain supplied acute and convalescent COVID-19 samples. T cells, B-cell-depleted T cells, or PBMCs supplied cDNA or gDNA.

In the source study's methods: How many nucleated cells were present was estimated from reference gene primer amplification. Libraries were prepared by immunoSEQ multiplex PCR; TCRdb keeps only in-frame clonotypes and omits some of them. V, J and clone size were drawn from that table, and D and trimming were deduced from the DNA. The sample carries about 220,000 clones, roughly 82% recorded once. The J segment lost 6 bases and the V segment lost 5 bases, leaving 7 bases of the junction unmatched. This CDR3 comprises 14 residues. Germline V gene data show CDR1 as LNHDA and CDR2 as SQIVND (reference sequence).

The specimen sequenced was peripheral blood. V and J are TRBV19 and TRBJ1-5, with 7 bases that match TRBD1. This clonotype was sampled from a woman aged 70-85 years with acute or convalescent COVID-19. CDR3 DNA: TGTGCCAGTAGTCTTCCAGGGGGAAGTCAGCCCCAGCATTTT. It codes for CASSLPGGSQPQHF.